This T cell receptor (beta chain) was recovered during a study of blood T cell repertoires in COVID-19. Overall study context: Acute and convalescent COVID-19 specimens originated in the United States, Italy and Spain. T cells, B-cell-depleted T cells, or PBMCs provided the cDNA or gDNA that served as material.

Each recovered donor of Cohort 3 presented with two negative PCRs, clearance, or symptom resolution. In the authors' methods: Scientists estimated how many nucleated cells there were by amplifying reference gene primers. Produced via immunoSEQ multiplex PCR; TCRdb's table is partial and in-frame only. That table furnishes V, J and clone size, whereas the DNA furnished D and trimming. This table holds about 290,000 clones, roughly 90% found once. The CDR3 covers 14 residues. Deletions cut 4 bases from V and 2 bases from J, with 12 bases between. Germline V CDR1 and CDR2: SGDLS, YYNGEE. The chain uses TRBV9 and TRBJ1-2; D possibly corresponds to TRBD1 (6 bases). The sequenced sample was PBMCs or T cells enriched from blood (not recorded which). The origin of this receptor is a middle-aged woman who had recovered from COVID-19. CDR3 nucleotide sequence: TGTGCCAGCAGCAAAACTACAGGGAACTATGGCTACACCTTC. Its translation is CASSKTTGNYGYTF.